The source of this T cell receptor (beta chain) is a study of blood T cell repertoires in COVID-19. For the study at large: Samples taken during acute and convalescent COVID-19 were collected in the United States, Italy and Spain. T cells, B-cell-depleted T cells, or PBMCs provided the cDNA or gDNA that served as material.

In this sample, this clone turned up once. Trimming removed 0 bases at V and 1 base at J, with 13 bases between. This CDR3 has 17 residues. The germline CDR1 and CDR2 sequences are SGHNT and YYREEE (reference sequence). Sequenced by immunoSEQ multiplex PCR; TCRdb stores in-frame clones only, minus some. The sample lists 90,000 to 140,000 clones; roughly 79% were seen once. This receptor was obtained from a man aged 80 or over with acute or convalescent COVID-19. This chain links TRBV5-4 with TRBJ2-2; D possibly corresponds to TRBD1 (5 bases). Sequencing was done on a sample of peripheral blood. The CDR3 sequence is CASSLAGRDRNTGELFF. Here the CDR3 DNA reads TGTGCCAGCAGCTTGGCGGGCAGGGATCGGAACACCGGGGAGCTGTTTTTT.